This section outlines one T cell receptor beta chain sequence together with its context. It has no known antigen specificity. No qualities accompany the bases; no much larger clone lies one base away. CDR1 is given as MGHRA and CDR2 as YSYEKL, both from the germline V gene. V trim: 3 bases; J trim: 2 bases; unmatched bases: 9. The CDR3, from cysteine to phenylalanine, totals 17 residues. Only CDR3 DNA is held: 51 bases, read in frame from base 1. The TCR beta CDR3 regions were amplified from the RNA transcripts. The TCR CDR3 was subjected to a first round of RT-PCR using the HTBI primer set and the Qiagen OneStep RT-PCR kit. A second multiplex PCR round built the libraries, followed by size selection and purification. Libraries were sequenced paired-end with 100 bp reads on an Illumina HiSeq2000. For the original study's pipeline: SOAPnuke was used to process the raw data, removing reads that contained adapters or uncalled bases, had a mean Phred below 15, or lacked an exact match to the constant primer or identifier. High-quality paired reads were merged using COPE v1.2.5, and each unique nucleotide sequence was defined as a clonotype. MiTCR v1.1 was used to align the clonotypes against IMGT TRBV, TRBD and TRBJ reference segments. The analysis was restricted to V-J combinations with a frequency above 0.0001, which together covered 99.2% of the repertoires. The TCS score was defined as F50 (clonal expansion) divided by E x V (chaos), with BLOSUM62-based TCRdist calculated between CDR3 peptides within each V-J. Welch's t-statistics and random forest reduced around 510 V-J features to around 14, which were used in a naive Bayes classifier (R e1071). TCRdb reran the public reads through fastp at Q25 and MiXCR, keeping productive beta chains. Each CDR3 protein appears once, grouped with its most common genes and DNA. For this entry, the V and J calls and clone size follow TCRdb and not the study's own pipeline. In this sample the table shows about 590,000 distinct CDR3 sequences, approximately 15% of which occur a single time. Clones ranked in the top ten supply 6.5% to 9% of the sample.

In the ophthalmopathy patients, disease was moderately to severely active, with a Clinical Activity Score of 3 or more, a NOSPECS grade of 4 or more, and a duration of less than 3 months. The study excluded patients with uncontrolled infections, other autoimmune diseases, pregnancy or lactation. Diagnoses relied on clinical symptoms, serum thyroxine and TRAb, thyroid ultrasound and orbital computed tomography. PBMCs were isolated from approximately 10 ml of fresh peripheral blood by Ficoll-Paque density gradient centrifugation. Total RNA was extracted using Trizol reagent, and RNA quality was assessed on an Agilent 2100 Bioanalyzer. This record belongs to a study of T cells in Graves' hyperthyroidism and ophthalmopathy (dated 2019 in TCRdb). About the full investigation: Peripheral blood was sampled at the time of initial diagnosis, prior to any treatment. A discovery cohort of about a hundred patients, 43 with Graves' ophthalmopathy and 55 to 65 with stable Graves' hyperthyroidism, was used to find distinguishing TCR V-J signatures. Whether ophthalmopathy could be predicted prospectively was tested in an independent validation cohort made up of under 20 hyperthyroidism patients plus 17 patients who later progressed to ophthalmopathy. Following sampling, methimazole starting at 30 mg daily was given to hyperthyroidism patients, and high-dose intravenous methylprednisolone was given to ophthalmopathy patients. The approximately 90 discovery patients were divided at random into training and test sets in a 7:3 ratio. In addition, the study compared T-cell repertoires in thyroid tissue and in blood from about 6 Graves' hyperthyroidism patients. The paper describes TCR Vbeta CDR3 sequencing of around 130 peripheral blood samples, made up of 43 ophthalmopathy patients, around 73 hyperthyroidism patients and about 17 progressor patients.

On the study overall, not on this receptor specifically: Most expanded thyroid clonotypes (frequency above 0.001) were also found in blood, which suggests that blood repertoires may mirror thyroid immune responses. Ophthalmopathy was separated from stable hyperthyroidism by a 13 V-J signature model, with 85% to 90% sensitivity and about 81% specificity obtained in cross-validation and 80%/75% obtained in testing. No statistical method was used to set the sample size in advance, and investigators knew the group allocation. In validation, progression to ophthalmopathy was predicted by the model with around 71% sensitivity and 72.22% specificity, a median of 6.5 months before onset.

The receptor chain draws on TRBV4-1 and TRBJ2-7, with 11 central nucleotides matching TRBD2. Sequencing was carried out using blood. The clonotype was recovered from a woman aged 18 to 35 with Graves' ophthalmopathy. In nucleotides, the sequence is TGCGCCAGCAGCCAGTTTACAGGACTAGCGGGCACCTACGAGCAGTACTTC. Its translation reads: CASSQFTGLAGTYEQYF.